A selection of T cell receptor beta chains follows, all from one sample in a study of T cells in Graves' hyperthyroidism and ophthalmopathy. TCRdb re-derived calls from the multiplex PCR reads in MiXCR, one entry per CDR3 protein. In the table there are 300,000 to 450,000 distinct CDR3 sequences, 15% to 18% of which are singletons. The sequencing input was blood. The receptors shown here come from a woman younger than 35 with Graves' hyperthyroidism that later progressed to Graves' ophthalmopathy. CDR3s include the opening cysteine and the closing phenylalanine or tryptophan. Each record gives: D gene, J gene, V gene, clone size, CDR3 DNA, CDR3 protein. The D gene is left open where the match is weak. Only part of the rows carry a size: once, few, many, or a class if the clone is expanded.

d_gene: .
j_gene: TRBJ1-2
v_gene: TRBV29-1
abundance: few
CDR3nt: TGCAGCGTTGAAATTGGGGGGCACAGGTCCTATGGCTACACCTTC
CDR3aa: CSVEIGGHRSYGYTF

d_gene: .
j_gene: TRBJ2-5
v_gene: TRBV12-3/TRBV12-4
abundance: few
CDR3nt: TGTGCCAGCCGCCCCCTCGGGCAAGAGACCCAGTACTTC
CDR3aa: CASRPLGQETQYF

d_gene: TRBD2
j_gene: TRBJ2-7
v_gene: TRBV30
abundance: .
CDR3nt: TGTGCCTGGAGTGAGTGGTCGGGAGGGGAATTAATATACGAGCAGTACTTC
CDR3aa: CAWSEWSGGELIYEQYF

d_gene: TRBD1
j_gene: TRBJ2-5
v_gene: TRBV11-1
abundance: .
CDR3nt: TGTGCCAGCAGCCCGGGGGGACAGGGAAGACAAGAGACCCAGTACTTC
CDR3aa: CASSPGGQGRQETQYF

d_gene: TRBD1
j_gene: TRBJ2-7
v_gene: TRBV27
abundance: many
CDR3nt: TGTGCCAGCAGTTTAGTCCAGGGGGCTTACGAGCAGTACTTC
CDR3aa: CASSLVQGAYEQYF

d_gene: .
j_gene: TRBJ2-5
v_gene: TRBV30
abundance: many
CDR3nt: TGTGCCTGGAGGGCCCGTTCTGACCGGCCCGACCAAGAGACCCAGTACTTC
CDR3aa: CAWRARSDRPDQETQYF

d_gene: TRBD1
j_gene: TRBJ1-2
v_gene: TRBV2
abundance: few
CDR3nt: TGTGCCAGCAGTCCCGGGACAGGGTACCCCCTTGGCTACACCTTC
CDR3aa: CASSPGTGYPLGYTF

d_gene: .
j_gene: TRBJ2-7
v_gene: TRBV28
abundance: few
CDR3nt: TGTGCCAGCAGTCCCTACCGAAACTCCTACGAGCAGTACTTC
CDR3aa: CASSPYRNSYEQYF

d_gene: .
j_gene: TRBJ1-1
v_gene: TRBV18
abundance: many
CDR3nt: TGTGCCAGCTCACTCGCCCCGAACACTGAAGCTTTCTTT
CDR3aa: CASSLAPNTEAFF

d_gene: .
j_gene: TRBJ2-3
v_gene: TRBV7-9
abundance: .
CDR3nt: TGTGCCAGCAGCTTAGAAATTCCCTGGCAGGGGTCGGATACGCAGTATTTT
CDR3aa: CASSLEIPWQGSDTQYF

d_gene: .
j_gene: TRBJ2-1
v_gene: TRBV5-8
abundance: few
CDR3nt: TGTGCCAGCAGCTTGTTGGGGGTGGAGGGAGATGAGCAGTTCTTC
CDR3aa: CASSLLGVEGDEQFF

d_gene: TRBD2
j_gene: TRBJ2-7
v_gene: TRBV10-3
abundance: many
CDR3nt: TGTGCCATCAGTGGGGGCCCGGGAGGAAGCTCCTACGAGCAGTACTTC
CDR3aa: CAISGGPGGSSYEQYF

d_gene: .
j_gene: TRBJ2-2
v_gene: TRBV18
abundance: .
CDR3nt: TGTGCCAGCTCACCTGCGGCGTACACCGGGGAGCTGTTTTTT
CDR3aa: CASSPAAYTGELFF

d_gene: .
j_gene: TRBJ2-1
v_gene: TRBV30
abundance: many
CDR3nt: TGTGCCTGGAGTCTGACTTCATACAATGAGCAGTTCTTC
CDR3aa: CAWSLTSYNEQFF

d_gene: .
j_gene: TRBJ2-1
v_gene: TRBV27
abundance: few
CDR3nt: TGTGCCAGCAGTCCGCGGCCACTAGTGACCTACAATGAGCAGTTCTTC
CDR3aa: CASSPRPLVTYNEQFF

d_gene: .
j_gene: TRBJ1-2
v_gene: TRBV24-1
abundance: few
CDR3nt: TGTGCCACCAGTGTTGGGGGATCCGGCTACACCTTC
CDR3aa: CATSVGGSGYTF

d_gene: .
j_gene: TRBJ2-7
v_gene: TRBV7-9
abundance: many
CDR3nt: TGTGCCAGCAGCTTATCAGCCGAGGGGACTGGCTACGAGCAGTACTTC
CDR3aa: CASSLSAEGTGYEQYF

d_gene: .
j_gene: TRBJ2-7
v_gene: TRBV7-8
abundance: few
CDR3nt: TGTGCCAGCAGCTTGCGCCCAGGGAGAGGGGACTACGAGCAGTACTTC
CDR3aa: CASSLRPGRGDYEQYF

d_gene: .
j_gene: TRBJ1-5
v_gene: TRBV11-2
abundance: many
CDR3nt: TGTGCCAGCAGCTTAGGACCGCTGGGGGGCCAGCCCCAGCATTTT
CDR3aa: CASSLGPLGGQPQHF

d_gene: TRBD1
j_gene: TRBJ2-1
v_gene: TRBV19
abundance: few
CDR3nt: TGTGCCAGTAGTATAGCGGACAGGTCCAATGAGCAGTTCTTC
CDR3aa: CASSIADRSNEQFF

d_gene: .
j_gene: TRBJ1-2
v_gene: TRBV6-1
abundance: few
CDR3nt: TGTGCCAGCAGTTATGACAGGCTTCACTATGGCTACACCTTC
CDR3aa: CASSYDRLHYGYTF

d_gene: TRBD2
j_gene: TRBJ2-3
v_gene: TRBV6-2/TRBV6-3
abundance: .
CDR3nt: TGTGCCAGCAGTTTAGGGTTTAGCGGGAGTTTTACGCAGTATTTT
CDR3aa: CASSLGFSGSFTQYF

d_gene: .
j_gene: TRBJ2-7
v_gene: TRBV2
abundance: many
CDR3nt: TGTGCCAGCAGGGCCTTCAGGTCACCCGGCGAGCAGTACTTC
CDR3aa: CASRAFRSPGEQYF

d_gene: TRBD1
j_gene: TRBJ1-1
v_gene: TRBV6-1
abundance: many
CDR3nt: TGTGCCAGCAGGGGACAGGGGAGGACTGAAGCTTTCTTT
CDR3aa: CASRGQGRTEAFF

d_gene: .
j_gene: TRBJ1-4
v_gene: TRBV19
abundance: few
CDR3nt: TGTGCCAGTAGTCCAGCAACTAATGAAAAACTGTTTTTT
CDR3aa: CASSPATNEKLFF

d_gene: .
j_gene: TRBJ2-7
v_gene: TRBV27
abundance: .
CDR3nt: TGTGCCAGCAGTTTATCTTTCCAGGGGTCTTGGGAGCAGTACTTC
CDR3aa: CASSLSFQGSWEQYF

d_gene: .
j_gene: TRBJ2-7
v_gene: TRBV7-2
abundance: many
CDR3nt: TGTGCCAGCAGCGGCTCGAGGAGCAGGGTGGTGTACGAGCAGTACTTC
CDR3aa: CASSGSRSRVVYEQYF

d_gene: TRBD2
j_gene: TRBJ2-7
v_gene: TRBV20-1
abundance: many
CDR3nt: TGCAGTGCTTCCTCTAGCGGGAGCGCAACCTACGAGCAGTACTTC
CDR3aa: CSASSSGSATYEQYF

d_gene: .
j_gene: TRBJ2-7
v_gene: TRBV11-2
abundance: many
CDR3nt: TGTGCCAGCAGCTTAGATCCCCACGAGCAGTACTTC
CDR3aa: CASSLDPHEQYF

d_gene: .
j_gene: TRBJ2-1
v_gene: TRBV7-7
abundance: few
CDR3nt: TGTGCTAGCAGCTTAATTGGGGTAGCGGAGCAGTTCTTC
CDR3aa: CASSLIGVAEQFF

d_gene: TRBD2
j_gene: TRBJ2-1
v_gene: TRBV27
abundance: many
CDR3nt: TGTGCCAGCAGTTCGAGCGGGAGGGGCTCGGGAGAGCAGTTCTTC
CDR3aa: CASSSSGRGSGEQFF

d_gene: TRBD1
j_gene: TRBJ2-7
v_gene: TRBV6-5
abundance: many
CDR3nt: TGTGCCAGCAGTTACACCCGACAGGGGGTCTACGAGCAGTACTTC
CDR3aa: CASSYTRQGVYEQYF

d_gene: .
j_gene: TRBJ1-6
v_gene: TRBV28
abundance: few
CDR3nt: TGTGCCAGCAGTTCGGGTCCGGATAATTCACCCCTCCACTTT
CDR3aa: CASSSGPDNSPLHF